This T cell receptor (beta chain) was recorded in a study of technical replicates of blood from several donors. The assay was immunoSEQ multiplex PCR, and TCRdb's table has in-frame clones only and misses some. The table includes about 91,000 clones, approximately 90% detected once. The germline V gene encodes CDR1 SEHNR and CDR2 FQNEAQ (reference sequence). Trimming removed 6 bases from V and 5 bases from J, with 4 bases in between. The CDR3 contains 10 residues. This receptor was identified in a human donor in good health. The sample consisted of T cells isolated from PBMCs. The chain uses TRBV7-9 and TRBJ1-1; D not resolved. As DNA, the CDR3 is TGTGCCAGCAGTACAACTGAAGCTTTCTTT. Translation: CASSTTEAFF.